The rows below give T cell receptor beta chains drawn from one sample of a study of technical replicates of blood from a handful of donors. Assay: immunoSEQ multiplex PCR; the TCRdb copy retains only in-frame clones and omits some. The sample includes about 80,000 clones, 91% of them seen just once. The sample taken for sequencing was T cells isolated from PBMCs. These receptors originate from a human donor in good health. Each CDR3 is given with its conserved first and last residue. The D gene is left open where the match is weak. Size tells how often a clone was seen (once, few, many) or the class of an expanded clone, and some rows leave it out.

d_gene: TRBD1; v_gene: TRBV9; abundance: .; j_gene: TRBJ1-2; CDR3nt: TGTGCCAGCAGCCCCTCCGGGACAGGCGGTAGCTATGGCTACACCTTC; CDR3aa: CASSPSGTGGSYGYTF
d_gene: TRBD1; v_gene: TRBV29-1; abundance: .; j_gene: TRBJ2-7; CDR3nt: TGCAGCGCCGAATCCGGGACAGACTACGAGCAGTACTTC; CDR3aa: CSAESGTDYEQYF
d_gene: .; v_gene: TRBV7-9; abundance: .; j_gene: TRBJ2-2; CDR3nt: TGTGCCAGCAGCTTACCCCTAGCCGGGGAGCTGTTTTTT; CDR3aa: CASSLPLAGELFF
d_gene: .; v_gene: TRBV7-2; abundance: .; j_gene: TRBJ1-1; CDR3nt: TGTGCCAGCAGTTACGAGGGCTTCGGGTACACTGAAGCTTTCTTT; CDR3aa: CASSYEGFGYTEAFF
d_gene: TRBD2; v_gene: TRBV11-2; abundance: .; j_gene: TRBJ2-2; CDR3nt: TGTGCCAGCAGCTTCTTAGCGGGATTTAACACCGGGGAGCTGTTTTTT; CDR3aa: CASSFLAGFNTGELFF
d_gene: .; v_gene: TRBV2; abundance: .; j_gene: TRBJ2-2; CDR3nt: TGTGCCAGCAGCTACACCGGGGAGCTGTTTTTT; CDR3aa: CASSYTGELFF
d_gene: TRBD1; v_gene: TRBV28; abundance: .; j_gene: TRBJ1-2; CDR3nt: TGTGCCAGCAGTACGCTAGGGGGCGCGGTCTATGGCTACACCTTC; CDR3aa: CASSTLGGAVYGYTF
d_gene: TRBD1; v_gene: TRBV6-6; abundance: .; j_gene: TRBJ2-7; CDR3nt: TGTGCCGGATCCGGGACAGGCCTTGGGGAGCAGTACTTC; CDR3aa: CAGSGTGLGEQYF
d_gene: TRBD2; v_gene: TRBV4-1; abundance: .; j_gene: TRBJ2-7; CDR3nt: TGCGCCAGCAGCCTTGGGACTAGCGACTACGAGCAGTACTTC; CDR3aa: CASSLGTSDYEQYF
d_gene: TRBD2; v_gene: TRBV7-2; abundance: .; j_gene: TRBJ2-5; CDR3nt: TGTGCCAGCCGGGAGAGCGGGAAGGAGACCCAGTACTTC; CDR3aa: CASRESGKETQYF
d_gene: TRBD2; v_gene: TRBV27; abundance: .; j_gene: TRBJ2-2; CDR3nt: TGTGCCAGCAGTAGGTCGGGAGGGCCTAGGACCGGGGAGCTGTTTTTT; CDR3aa: CASSRSGGPRTGELFF
d_gene: .; v_gene: TRBV2; abundance: .; j_gene: TRBJ1-5; CDR3nt: TGTGCCAGCGAGGATCTTACTAATCAGCCCCAGCATTTT; CDR3aa: CASEDLTNQPQHF
d_gene: .; v_gene: TRBV28; abundance: once; j_gene: TRBJ2-6; CDR3nt: TGTGCCAGCAGTTTGCAGGGTTTACTCTCTGGGGCCAACGTCCTGACTTTC; CDR3aa: CASSLQGLLSGANVLTF
d_gene: .; v_gene: TRBV14; abundance: .; j_gene: TRBJ2-1; CDR3nt: TGTGCCAGCAGCCAAGTAGGGCGGGGCTACAATGAGCAGTTCTTC; CDR3aa: CASSQVGRGYNEQFF
d_gene: .; v_gene: TRBV5-4; abundance: .; j_gene: TRBJ1-1; CDR3nt: TGTGCCAGCAGCTGGGAGACAGGACTTAACACTGAAGCTTTCTTT; CDR3aa: CASSWETGLNTEAFF
d_gene: .; v_gene: TRBV5-1; abundance: .; j_gene: TRBJ1-1; CDR3nt: TGCGCCAGCAGCTTGGGGAGGGAGGGCACTGAAGCTTTCTTT; CDR3aa: CASSLGREGTEAFF
d_gene: .; v_gene: TRBV9; abundance: .; j_gene: TRBJ2-7; CDR3nt: TGTGCCAGCAGTGCGGGACAGCTACAGTACGAGCAGTACTTC; CDR3aa: CASSAGQLQYEQYF
d_gene: .; v_gene: TRBV4-2; abundance: .; j_gene: TRBJ1-2; CDR3nt: TGTGCCAGCAGCCCGACAGCGAACTATGGCTACACCTTC; CDR3aa: CASSPTANYGYTF
d_gene: TRBD2; v_gene: TRBV19; abundance: .; j_gene: TRBJ2-5; CDR3nt: TGTGCCAGTAGTTGGGGGGAGGGGATGGAGACCCAGTACTTC; CDR3aa: CASSWGEGMETQYF
d_gene: .; v_gene: TRBV5-6; abundance: .; j_gene: TRBJ1-1; CDR3nt: TGTGCCAGCAGCTTGTCTTACACTGAAGCTTTCTTT; CDR3aa: CASSLSYTEAFF
d_gene: TRBD2; v_gene: TRBV7-3; abundance: .; j_gene: TRBJ2-3; CDR3nt: TGTGCCAGCCGGGAGGGAGTCAAAGATACGCAGTATTTT; CDR3aa: CASREGVKDTQYF
d_gene: .; v_gene: TRBV27; abundance: .; j_gene: TRBJ2-1; CDR3nt: TGTGCCACTTCCAATAGCGTCGGGAGCCTTGCTATTGAGCAGTTCTTC; CDR3aa: CATSNSVGSLAIEQFF
d_gene: TRBD2; v_gene: TRBV29-1; abundance: .; j_gene: TRBJ2-5; CDR3nt: TGCAGCGTTCTACCGGGAGGGAGGGAGACCCAGTACTTC; CDR3aa: CSVLPGGRETQYF
d_gene: .; v_gene: TRBV4-2; abundance: .; j_gene: TRBJ2-3; CDR3nt: TGTGCCAGCAGCCAAGTTTCGGACTACCTCCGGGCAGATACGCAGTATTTT; CDR3aa: CASSQVSDYLRADTQYF